The next 32 T cell receptor beta chains were all read from a single sample in a study of blood T cell repertoires in COVID-19. The protocol was immunoSEQ multiplex PCR, while the TCRdb copy is restricted to in-frame clones and leaves out a portion. Of tens of thousands of clones in the sample, roughly 77% are singletons; the top ten hold approximately 14%. The sequenced material came from peripheral blood. The receptors come from a man older than 75 with active or convalescent COVID-19.

This sequence joins TRBV29-1 and TRBJ1-2; no reliable D call. The germline gives CDR1 SQVTM, CDR2 ANQGSEA. The ends were cut back, 5 bases at V and 2 bases at J, with 12 bases in the middle. The CDR3 runs to 13 residues. In nucleotides, the CDR3 is TGCAGCGTTTTCGAGGTGACCAACTATGGCTACACCTTC. This translates into CSVFEVTNYGYTF.

The chain combines TRBV29-1 with TRBJ1-2; 8 nucleotides align to TRBD1. The CDR3 length is 13 residues. The germline CDR1 and CDR2 sequences are SQVTM and ANQGSEA. The V gene end was trimmed by 7 bases and the J gene end by 5 bases; junction bases not matched to a gene: 9. The CDR3 DNA reads TGCAGCGCCGGGGGGCAGGGGGCTTATGGCTACACCTTC. Its translation: CSAGGQGAYGYTF.

This chain uses TRBV6-6 with TRBJ2-3; 10 nucleotides line up with TRBD2. The CDR3 contains 15 residues. The J segment lost 4 bases and the V segment lost 6 bases, leaving 7 bases of the junction unmatched. Germline CDR1 MNHNY, CDR2 SVGAGI (reference sequence). CDR3 nucleotide sequence: TGTGCCAGCAGGACCGGGACTAGCGTAGCAGATACGCAGTATTTT. Encoded protein: CASRTGTSVADTQYF.

The chain joins TRBV28 to TRBJ2-4, with D possibly being TRBD2 (5 bases). Germline assignment: CDR1 MDHEN and CDR2 SYDVKM. V lost 6 bases and J 1 base, leaving 10 bases between the germline ends. This CDR3 spans 14 amino acids. The CDR3 nucleotides read TGTGCCAGCAGGACGGGGATGGCCAAAAACATTCAGTACTTC. Translating gives CASRTGMAKNIQYF.

The genes are TRBV6-5 and TRBJ1-2; D is possibly TRBD1 (6 bases). V lost 0 bases to trimming and J lost 3 bases, with 11 bases between them. The CDR3 is made up of 15 amino acids. CDR1 and CDR2 (germline): MNHEY, SVGAGI. In nucleotides, the CDR3 is TGTGCCAGCAGTTACTCACTGGGGGCACACTATGGCTACACCTTC. Protein: CASSYSLGAHYGYTF.

V and J are TRBV2 and TRBJ1-2; possible D gene TRBD1, 6 bases. V gave up 6 bases and J gave up 3 bases, with 11 bases separating them. CDR1 SNHLY and CDR2 FYNNEI come from the germline V gene. This CDR3 spans 13 amino acids. The CDR3 here is CASSDNRDYGYTF. DNA of the CDR3: TGTGCCAGCAGCGATAACAGGGACTATGGCTACACCTTC.

The chain couples TRBV7-2 to TRBJ2-3, with D hard to call. Trimming removed 5 bases from V and 6 bases from J, with 9 bases in between. This CDR3 contains 12 residues. In germline, CDR1 is SGHTA, CDR2 FQGNSA. The CDR3 coding sequence is TGTGCCAGCAGCCAGATACCGGATACGCAGTATTTT. It yields the protein CASSQIPDTQYF.

The genes are TRBV2 and TRBJ1-2, with D possibly TRBD1 on 6 matching bases. Trimming pared 9 bases from V and 2 bases from J, leaving 19 bases between. CDR3 length: 15 amino acids. CDR1 and CDR2 from the germline V gene are SNHLY and FYNNEI. CDR3 in amino acids: CASAIPTGLNYGYTF. The CDR3 nucleotides read TGTGCCAGTGCCATCCCGACAGGTTTAAACTATGGCTACACCTTC.

This clone has just one count. The chain carries TRBV15 and TRBJ2-5, with 8 bases matching TRBD1. J gave up 2 bases and V 1 base, and 6 bases lay outside the gene matches. The CDR3 totals 16 residues. The germline CDR1 and CDR2 sequences are LNHNV and YYDKDF (reference sequence). The CDR3 spells CATSRGTGSLQETQYF. Here the CDR3 DNA reads TGTGCCACCAGCAGAGGGACAGGGTCCTTACAAGAGACCCAGTACTTC. Based on the CDR3 plus reference TRBV15 and TRBJ2-5, the full variable domain is DAMVIQNPRYQVTQFGKPVTLSCSQTLNHNVMYWYQQKSSQAPKLLFHYYDKDFNNEADTPDNFQSRRPNTSFCFLDIRSPGLGDTAMYLCATSRGTGSLQETQYFGPGTRLLVL.

This sequence joins TRBV12-5 and TRBJ2-7, with 7 bases that match TRBD1. The J segment lost 2 bases and the V segment lost 5 bases, leaving 3 bases of the junction unmatched. CDR3 size: 13 residues. Germline assignment: CDR1 LGHNT and CDR2 FRNRAP. DNA of the CDR3: TGTGCTAGTGGTCGGGACAGAACCTACGAGCAGTACTTC. Translated: CASGRDRTYEQYF.

This chain's CDR3 is CAWSVNRGREKLFF. As DNA, the CDR3 is TGTGCCTGGAGTGTGAACAGGGGAAGGGAAAAACTGTTTTTT. This chain uses TRBV30 with TRBJ1-4; 7 nucleotides agree with TRBD1. CDR1 GTSNPN and CDR2 SVGIG come from the germline V gene (reference sequence). The CDR3 has 14 amino acids. The trim removed 0 bases at V and 8 bases at J, leaving 6 bases unmatched.

V is TRBV7-2 and J is TRBJ1-3; D remains unclear. Germline V gene lookup returns CDR1 SGHTA and CDR2 FQGNSA. The CDR3 loop spans 14 amino acids. Trimming removed 1 base at V and 7 bases at J, with 11 bases between. The CDR3 loop is CASSLGGGSNTIYF. CDR3 nucleotide sequence: TGTGCCAGCAGCTTAGGAGGAGGTAGTAACACCATATATTTT. The whole variable domain, filled in from reference TRBV7-2 and TRBJ1-3, reads GAGVSQSPSNKVTEKGKDVELRCDPISGHTALYWYRQSLGQGLEFLIYFQGNSAPDKSGLPSDRFSAERTGGSVSTLTIQRTQQEDSAVYLCASSLGGGSNTIYFGEGSWLTVV.

CDR3 protein: CASTPSTGIGETQYF. For the CDR3, the DNA is TGTGCCAGCACGCCCTCTACAGGGATCGGAGAGACCCAGTACTTC. The chain employs TRBV7-6 and TRBJ2-5; D is possibly TRBD1 (6 bases). CDR1 and CDR2 from the germline V gene are SGHVS and FNYEAQ. V gave up 7 bases and J gave up 4 bases, with 19 bases separating them. This CDR3 spans 15 amino acids.

The CDR3 is CAAGTTLNYGYTF. Here the CDR3 DNA reads TGTGCTGCAGGGACAACCCTTAACTATGGCTACACCTTC. This chain uses TRBV12-3 or TRBV12-4 with TRBJ1-2, with D possibly being TRBD1 (6 bases). This CDR3 is built from 13 residues.

The chain employs TRBV5-6 and TRBJ1-5; TRBD1 matches at 7 bases. With V trimmed by 0 bases and J by 6 bases, 3 bases remained unmatched. Per germline, CDR1 SGHDT and CDR2 YYEEEE. This CDR3 comprises 14 residues. CDR3 sequence (DNA): TGTGCCAGCAGCTTGGGACAGGGTAGTCAGCCCCAGCATTTT. Residues: CASSLGQGSQPQHF.

The CDR3, as DNA: TGTGCCAGCAGCTTAGCGTCAGGGCGCGAGCAGTACTTC. As protein: CASSLASGREQYF. The chain couples TRBV7-2 to TRBJ2-7; tentatively, D is TRBD1 (5 bases). V was shortened by 0 bases and J by 6 bases, with 9 bases between the two germline ends. The germline CDR1 and CDR2 sequences are SGHTA and FQGNSA. This CDR3 contains 13 residues.

The gene calls are TRBV29-1 and TRBJ2-7; D unresolved. The length of the CDR3 is 11 residues. Germline-derived CDR1 and CDR2 are SQVTM and ANQGSEA. Trimming took 7 bases from V and 0 from J, leaving 7 bases between them. CDR3 nucleotide sequence: TGCAGCGCCAGGTCCTCCTACGAGCAGTACTTC. Amino acids: CSARSSYEQYF.

The chain carries TRBV7-8 and TRBJ2-7; the match to TRBD2 covers 14 bases. Germline CDR1 and CDR2: SGHVS and FQNEAQ. There are 14 residues in the CDR3. Unmatched junction bases numbered 7, after V lost 5 bases and J lost 10 bases. In nucleotides, the CDR3 is TGTGCCAGCAGCCCGTCCGGGACTAGCGGGAGACAGTACTTC. Protein: CASSPSGTSGRQYF.

The rearrangement joins TRBV10-2 to TRBJ1-3; tentatively, D is TRBD1 (6 bases). The CDR3 is 16 residues long. Trimming shortened V by 6 bases and J by 0 bases, and 15 bases separated the two germline ends. The germline V gene has CDR1 WSHSY and CDR2 SAAADI. The CDR3 DNA follows: TGCGCCAGCAGCTCGACAGGACTTGCCTCTGGAAACACCATATATTTT. This sequence encodes CASSSTGLASGNTIYF.

The V gene is TRBV27, the J gene TRBJ1-4; possible D gene TRBD1, 5 bases. This CDR3 contains 16 residues. The V end was cut by 5 bases, the J end by 5 bases, with 18 bases between. Germline V CDR1 and CDR2: MNHEY, SMNVEV (reference sequence). The CDR3 coding sequence is TGTGCCAGCAGTGCCCGCCCGTACAGGAACAATGAAAAACTGTTTTTT. Amino acids: CASSARPYRNNEKLFF.

The V gene is TRBV24-1, the J gene TRBJ2-3; TRBD2 is a possible D gene (5 bases). The CDR3 is 19 residues long. V gave up 4 bases and J gave up 1 base, with 23 bases separating them. CDR1 KGHDR and CDR2 SFDVKD come from the germline V gene. The CDR3 bases are TGTGCCACCAGTGACGCTAAAAAACCGGGATCAGGAGGCACAGATACGCAGTATTTT. Translated, it gives CATSDAKKPGSGGTDTQYF.

The chain combines TRBV7-8 with TRBJ2-7; D is unclear. The germline CDR1 and CDR2 sequences are SGHVS and FQNEAQ. V lost 0 bases to trimming and J lost 6 bases, with 6 bases between them. The CDR3 length is 12 residues. CDR3 sequence (DNA): TGTGCCAGCAGCTTAGCGCGAGCCGAGCAGTACTTC. Translating it yields CASSLARAEQYF.

The chain links TRBV6-5 to TRBJ1-4, with 9 bases identical to TRBD1. With 1 base clipped from V and 6 bases from J, the junction kept 0 bases outside the gene matches. This CDR3 spans 14 amino acids. Germline V gene lookup returns CDR1 MNHEY and CDR2 SVGAGI. Written as DNA, the CDR3 is TGTGCCAGCAGTTACTGGACAGGGGATGAAAAACTGTTTTTT. It codes for CASSYWTGDEKLFF.

The chain uses TRBV12-2 and TRBJ1-1; the D segment call TRBD1 is taken from the table without a DNA check. TRBV12-2 is an annotated pseudogene. The CDR3 is made up of 19 amino acids. The CDR3 here is CASRLAADSAIGMNTEAFF. The DNA of the CDR3 is TGTGCAAGTCGCTTAGCTGCGGACAGCGCGATTGGAATGAACACTGAAGCTTTCTTT.

The CDR3 sequence is CASSSRTSALSYNEQFF. As DNA, the CDR3 is TGTGCCAGCAGCTCACGGACTAGCGCCCTCTCCTACAATGAGCAGTTCTTC. The genes are TRBV4-2 and TRBJ2-1, with 9 bases that match TRBD2. J gave up 0 bases and V 5 bases, and 8 bases lay outside the gene matches. The CDR3 sequence is 17 residues long. The germline gives CDR1 LGHNA, CDR2 YNFKEQ.

The V gene is TRBV19, the J gene TRBJ2-5, with TRBD2 identical over 7 bases. Unmatched junction bases numbered 2, after V lost 1 base and J lost 3 bases. Germline assignment: CDR1 LNHDA and CDR2 SQIVND (reference sequence). This CDR3 comprises 14 residues. CDR3 in amino acids: CASSIAGGKETQYF. The CDR3 nucleotides read TGTGCCAGTAGTATAGCGGGAGGTAAAGAGACCCAGTACTTC.

The chain uses TRBV19 and TRBJ2-4; 8 nucleotides align to TRBD2. V shed 1 base and J 6 bases; nucleotides not matched to a gene: 2. Germline assignment: CDR1 LNHDA and CDR2 SQIVND (reference sequence). The length of the CDR3 is 14 residues. The CDR3 region is CASSIGSGINIQYF. Here the CDR3 DNA reads TGTGCCAGTAGTATAGGTAGCGGGATAAACATTCAGTACTTC.

The chain couples TRBV2 to TRBJ2-7; D might be TRBD1 (8 bases). V lost 4 bases to trimming and J lost 3 bases, with 16 bases between them. This CDR3 has 15 residues. Germline values: CDR1 SNHLY, CDR2 FYNNEI. CDR3 sequence reads: CASSVGQGGLYEQYF. The CDR3 bases are TGTGCCAGCAGTGTAGGACAGGGAGGGCTCTACGAGCAGTACTTC.

This clone came up once. CDR3 DNA sequence: TGTGCCAGCAGCTGGACTCCCTACGAGCAGTACTTC. It encodes CASSWTPYEQYF. The V gene is TRBV3-1 (or the pseudogene TRBV3-2), the J gene TRBJ2-7; D might be TRBD2 (5 bases). V lost 5 bases and J 2 bases, leaving 7 bases between the germline ends. Germline-derived CDR1 and CDR2 are LGHDT and YNNKEL (reference sequence). This CDR3 region has 12 residues.

The chain carries TRBV5-1 and TRBJ2-3, with 12 bases fitting TRBD2. The germline V gene encodes CDR1 SGHRS and CDR2 YFSETQ. After removal of 1 base from V and 5 bases from J, the junction contained 8 bases not matched to a gene. The CDR3 sequence is 17 residues long. CDR3 DNA sequence: TGCGCCAGCAGCTTGCGGGCTAGCGGGAGGGCCAGAGATACGCAGTATTTT. This translates into CASSLRASGRARDTQYF.

The chain uses TRBV3-1 (or the pseudogene TRBV3-2) and TRBJ2-1, with TRBD1 matching 11 bases. The V gene's germline CDR1 is LGHDT and CDR2 YNNKEL (reference sequence). The CDR3 is made up of 15 amino acids. J lost 5 bases, V lost 2 bases, and 2 bases had no gene match. The CDR3 reads CASSQPGQGDNEQFF. As DNA, the CDR3 is TGTGCCAGCAGCCAACCGGGACAGGGGGACAATGAGCAGTTCTTC.

This chain connects TRBV11-2 to TRBJ2-7, with 9 bases lining up with TRBD2. This CDR3 contains 13 residues. V trimming: 8 bases; J trimming: 2 bases; junction bases outside the gene matches: 4. The germline V gene has CDR1 SGHAT and CDR2 FQNNGV. CDR3 nucleotide sequence: TGTGCCAGCGCCCTAGCGGGAACCTACGAGCAGTACTTC. Its translation: CASALAGTYEQYF.